The T cell receptor beta chain under discussion was sequenced for a study of B cell selection in AIRE deficiency. Regarding the study as a whole: Patient Tconv and Treg cells showed healthy-like TCRBV usage, CDR3 length, diversity. Of 3657 shared Treg TCRbeta sequences, roughly 34% were healthy-donor-only and about 9.6% patient-only.

Under the authors' procedure: Conventional T cell pools: 95,000 to 120,000 distinct patient, 130,000 to 150,000 donor TCRbeta sequences. TCRdb's table, derived via immunoSEQ multiplex PCR, lists solely in-frame clones and lacks some. D and trimming come from the DNA, and the V and J calls and clone size come from that table. The data contain about 25,000 clones, less than 97% of them seen just once; the ten biggest clones take up over 0.2%. A note on this clone: Its antigen is undetermined.

The sorted conventional CD4 T cells were gated as CD4+CD127+. The TCR sequence derives from a human donor in good health. The sequenced sample was CD4+CD127+ conventional T cells sorted from PBMCs.

In nucleotides, the CDR3 is TGTGCCAGCAGCGAAACTCCCACAGGGGGCAGTGAAAAACTGTTTTTT. Amino acid sequence: CASSETPTGGSEKLFF. This chain links TRBV6-1 with TRBJ1-4, with TRBD1 matching 9 bases. CDR1 MNHNS and CDR2 SASEGT come from the germline V gene. V gave up 6 bases and J gave up 7 bases; unmatched junction bases: 12. This CDR3 is 16 amino acids long.